This TCR beta chain was profiled in a study of CD8 T cells in Susac syndrome. Study results and caveats: The authors acknowledged that their TCR sequencing and HLA analysis involved a relatively small number of individuals.

Points on this clonotype: Its antigen is unidentified.

Random hexamers were used to reverse transcribe the RNA input (roughly 0.5 to 1 ug). A multiplex approach, immunoSEQ multiplex PCR, amplified TCR beta CDR3 across 54 Vbeta and 13 Jbeta. Using its own MiXCR run on the immunoSEQ multiplex PCR reads, TCRdb lists one record per CDR3 protein. This table holds under 70,000 distinct CDR3 sequences, approximately 90% found once. The authors sequenced TCR beta from blood CD8+ and CD4+ T cells. Isolation of CD8+ and CD4+ T cells was performed negatively, whereas enrichment of TEMRA cells was done by FACS. The sequenced sample consisted of CD8+ T cells from PBMCs. The TCR sequence derives from a human donor in good health.

The CDR3 reads CATLPRPGELFF. CDR3 DNA sequence: TGTGCCACCCTCCCTAGGCCCGGGGAGCTGTTTTTT. V is TRBV6-5 and J is TRBJ2-2; D gene uncertain. Per germline, CDR1 MNHEY and CDR2 SVGAGI. CDR3 length equals 12 residues. Trimming cost V 10 bases and J 6 bases, with 12 bases left between them.